Presented here are 21 T cell receptor beta chains from one specimen sequenced in a study of glioma-infiltrating T cells after dendritic cell vaccination. Clones were sequenced by immunoSEQ multiplex PCR, and TCRdb holds only the in-frame ones, with some missing. Among around 37,000 clones listed, approximately 82% were seen once. The source was blood, collected before dendritic cell vaccination. The receptors derive from a human donor with glioblastoma.

This chain links TRBV6-5 with TRBJ2-1; the D gene is possibly TRBD2 (5 bases). CDR3 size: 16 residues. The V gene's germline CDR1 is MNHEY and CDR2 SVGAGI. V lost 2 bases and J 8 bases, leaving 19 bases between the germline ends. Written as DNA, the CDR3 is TGTGCCAGCAGTTACGTCCGGGGTAGCAGGATGGATGAGCAGTTCTTC. Protein product: CASSYVRGSRMDEQFF.

Only one count was recorded for this clone. The DNA of the CDR3 is TGCGCCAGCAGCCCCGGGAACCCCTGGGAGCAGTACTTC. It yields the protein CASSPGNPWEQYF. The chain carries TRBV5-1 and TRBJ2-5, with D perhaps TRBD2 (5 bases). V gave up 4 bases and J gave up 11 bases, with 18 bases separating them. The CDR3 totals 13 residues. Germline CDR1 and CDR2: SGHRS and YFSETQ.

A remark on this clone: A junction end diverges from the germline sequence, so it may reflect a read error. The chain links TRBV7-9 to TRBJ2-7; TRBD2 matches at 10 bases. Germline CDR1 is SEHNR and CDR2 is FQNEAQ (reference sequence). This CDR3 is built from 16 residues. CDR3 sequence: CASSLEASGGPYGQYF. In DNA form, the CDR3 reads TGTGCCAGCAGCTTAGAGGCTAGCGGGGGTCCCTACGGGCAGTACTTC.

This rearrangement joins TRBV7-9 to TRBJ2-5; 7 positions agree with TRBD1. The trim removed 5 bases at V and 1 base at J, leaving 10 bases unmatched. Germline assignment: CDR1 SEHNR and CDR2 FQNEAQ (reference sequence). This CDR3 comprises 16 residues. The CDR3 sequence is CASSPLGRQGQETQYF. The CDR3 DNA is TGTGCCAGCAGCCCCCTGGGCCGACAGGGCCAAGAGACCCAGTACTTC.

The J gene is TRBJ1-5, the V gene TRBV19; D gene ambiguous. Germline CDR1 and CDR2: LNHDA and SQIVND (reference sequence). The CDR3 loop spans 15 amino acids. Trimming pared 3 bases from V and 4 bases from J, leaving 13 bases between. This CDR3 is CASSISIFGNQPQHF. In nucleotides, the CDR3 is TGTGCCAGTAGTATTAGTATATTCGGTAATCAGCCCCAGCATTTT.

The chain recombines TRBV2 with TRBJ1-6; 9 nucleotides line up with TRBD1. The germline CDR1 and CDR2 sequences are SNHLY and FYNNEI. There are 13 residues in the CDR3. V lost 5 bases, J lost 7 bases, and 0 bases stayed unmatched. The chain's CDR3 is CASSTGGNSPLHF. CDR3 DNA: TGTGCCAGCAGTACAGGGGGCAATTCACCCCTCCACTTT.

This clone was observed a handful of times. The chain recombines TRBV10-3 with TRBJ1-1; TRBD1 is a possible D gene (5 bases). The CDR3 has 14 amino acids. V lost 0 bases, J lost 6 bases, and 11 bases lay in between. CDR1 is ENHRY and CDR2 is SYGVKD in the germline V gene. The CDR3 reads CAISESAAGAEAFF. DNA of the CDR3: TGTGCCATCAGTGAGTCAGCCGCGGGGGCTGAAGCTTTCTTT.

The rearrangement links TRBV28 to TRBJ2-1; perhaps TRBD2 as D (6 bases). Germline lookup yields CDR1 MDHEN and CDR2 SYDVKM. The CDR3 is 15 amino acids. V lost 0 bases to trimming and J lost 5 bases, with 11 bases between them. CDR3 DNA: TGTGCCAGCAGTTTATGGGGCGGGGCTCACAATGAGCAGTTCTTC. Translating it yields CASSLWGGAHNEQFF.

This chain links TRBV5-4 with TRBJ2-5; D perhaps matches TRBD1 (7 bases). Germline V gene sequence: CDR1 SGHNT, CDR2 YYREEE (reference sequence). V dropped 2 bases and J dropped 10 bases, with 21 bases sitting between them. This CDR3 comprises 15 residues. CDR3 region: CASSFQGGGPKGQYF. CDR3 DNA: TGTGCCAGCAGCTTTCAGGGGGGTGGACCTAAGGGCCAGTACTTC. Variable domain in full (rest from reference TRBV5-4 and TRBJ2-5): ETGVTQSPTHLIKTRGQQVTLRCSSQSGHNTVSWYQQALGQGPQFIFQYYREEENGRGNFPPRFSGLQFPNYSSELNVNALELDDSALYLCASSFQGGGPKGQYFGPGTRLLVL.

This clone appeared once. This chain uses TRBV18 with TRBJ2-2; no reliable D call. Deletions cut 0 bases from V and 0 bases from J, with 8 bases between. The germline gives CDR1 KGHSH, CDR2 LQKENI. The CDR3 is made up of 16 amino acids. CDR3 coding DNA: TGTGCCAGCTCACCACCGGCATACACGAACACCGGGGAGCTGTTTTTT. Translating gives CASSPPAYTNTGELFF.

The chain uses TRBV7-9 and TRBJ1-2; 8 nucleotides align to TRBD1. Germline CDR1 SEHNR, CDR2 FQNEAQ (reference sequence). This CDR3 region has 15 residues. The ends lost 1 base at V and 3 bases at J; junction bases unmatched: 4. DNA of the CDR3: TGTGCCAGCAGCTTAGTTTCAGGGGGCGACTATGGCTACACCTTC. This encodes CASSLVSGGDYGYTF.

This clone has just a few counts. The chain uses TRBV5-6 and TRBJ1-6; 7 nucleotides match TRBD1. CDR1 is SGHDT, CDR2 YYEEEE, per germline. The CDR3 length is 14 residues. Trimming took 4 bases from V and 8 from J; bases not matched to a gene: 6. The DNA of the CDR3 is TGTGCCAGCAGCACCATTACAGGGGATTCACCCCTCCACTTT. Protein: CASSTITGDSPLHF.

This rearrangement joins TRBV5-4 to TRBJ2-2, with D unclear. This CDR3 region has 14 residues. V lost 0 bases and J lost 5, with 8 bases in between. CDR1 SGHNT and CDR2 YYREEE come from the germline V gene (reference sequence). The CDR3 DNA sequence: TGTGCCAGCAGCTTGGGTTATTTGACCGGGGAGCTGTTTTTT. Translated, it gives CASSLGYLTGELFF.

The chain uses TRBV7-6 and TRBJ2-5; maybe TRBD1 (5 bases). With 4 bases removed from V and 9 bases from J, the gap between germline ends came to 15 bases. The V gene's germline CDR1 is SGHVS and CDR2 FNYEAQ. The CDR3 extends over 13 amino acids. CDR3 DNA sequence: TGTGCCAGCAGCTCACTCGGGTCCAGGGCCCAGTACTTC. As protein: CASSSLGSRAQYF. The full variable domain, completed using reference TRBV7-6 and TRBJ2-5, is GAGVSQSPRYKVTKRGQDVALRCDPISGHVSLYWYRQALGQGPEFLTYFNYEAQQDKSGLPNDRFSAERPEGSISTLTIQRTEQRDSAMYRCASSSLGSRAQYFGPGTRLLVL.

The V call is TRBV18, the J call TRBJ2-4; TRBD1 aligns across 8 bases. This CDR3 contains 16 residues. Trimming cost V 5 bases and J 2 bases; bases outside gene matches: 8. Germline CDR1 and CDR2: KGHSH and LQKENI. The chain's CDR3 is CASSLSGGLTKNIQYF. The CDR3 DNA follows: TGTGCCAGCTCATTGTCAGGGGGCCTGACCAAAAACATTCAGTACTTC.

This chain uses TRBV28 with TRBJ1-4; 10 nucleotides match TRBD1. The CDR3 loop spans 15 amino acids. Germline CDR1 MDHEN, CDR2 SYDVKM. V trimming: 6 bases; J trimming: 5 bases; junction bases outside the gene matches: 6. In DNA form, the CDR3 reads TGTGCCAGCAGCCCTGGGACAGGGGCGAATGAAAAACTGTTTTTT. It yields the protein CASSPGTGANEKLFF.

This clone turned up a few times. The J gene is TRBJ1-1, the V gene TRBV28; D gene ambiguous. The CDR3 contains 14 residues. Germline values: CDR1 MDHEN, CDR2 SYDVKM. V lost 8 bases, J lost 7 bases, and 20 bases lay in between. The CDR3 DNA reads as TGTGCCAGCCGGGGTCCCCTCCCTAAGGATGAAGCTTTCTTT. Amino acid sequence: CASRGPLPKDEAFF.

This chain joins TRBV6-5 and TRBJ1-5; D unclear. Trimming left V 0 bases short and J 9 bases short, with 9 bases between. This CDR3 has 13 residues. The germline CDR1 and CDR2 sequences are MNHEY and SVGAGI. The CDR3 DNA reads as TGTGCCAGCAGTTACTCAAGCACGGGGCCCCAGCATTTT. Translated, it gives CASSYSSTGPQHF.

The V call is TRBV7-2, the J call TRBJ2-3, with TRBD1 matching 7 bases. Trimming at V came to 5 bases and at J to 1 base, leaving 9 bases not matched to a gene. CDR1 SGHTA and CDR2 FQGNSA come from the germline V gene. The CDR3 loop spans 16 amino acids. The CDR3 loop reads CASSATGLGGTDTQYF. The CDR3 DNA sequence: TGTGCCAGCAGCGCGACAGGGCTAGGGGGCACAGATACGCAGTATTTT.

The V and J genes are TRBV7-8 and TRBJ2-1; possibly TRBD2 for D (5 bases). The germline V and J ends were trimmed by 5 bases and 9 bases, with 20 bases remaining between them. CDR1 is SGHVS, CDR2 FQNEAQ, per germline. CDR3 length: 15 amino acids. CDR3 sequence reads: CASSASGPGSGEQFF. Here the CDR3 DNA reads TGTGCCAGCAGCGCAAGTGGGCCGGGGTCAGGTGAGCAGTTCTTC. The whole variable domain, remainder taken from reference TRBV7-8 and TRBJ2-1, is GAGVSQSPRYKVAKRGQDVALRCDPISGHVSLFWYQQALGQGPEFLTYFQNEAQLDKSGLPSDRFFAERPEGSVSTLKIQRTQQEDSAVYLCASSASGPGSGEQFFGPGTRLTVL.

CDR3 sequence: CASSYSVITNQPQHF. CDR3 bases: TGTGCCAGCAGTTACTCAGTCATTACTAATCAGCCCCAGCATTTT. The chain uses TRBV6-6 and TRBJ1-5; D unresolved. The germline V gene encodes CDR1 MNHNY and CDR2 SVGAGI (reference sequence). The V and J ends lost 0 bases and 4 bases respectively, with 10 bases between them. The CDR3 has 15 amino acids.